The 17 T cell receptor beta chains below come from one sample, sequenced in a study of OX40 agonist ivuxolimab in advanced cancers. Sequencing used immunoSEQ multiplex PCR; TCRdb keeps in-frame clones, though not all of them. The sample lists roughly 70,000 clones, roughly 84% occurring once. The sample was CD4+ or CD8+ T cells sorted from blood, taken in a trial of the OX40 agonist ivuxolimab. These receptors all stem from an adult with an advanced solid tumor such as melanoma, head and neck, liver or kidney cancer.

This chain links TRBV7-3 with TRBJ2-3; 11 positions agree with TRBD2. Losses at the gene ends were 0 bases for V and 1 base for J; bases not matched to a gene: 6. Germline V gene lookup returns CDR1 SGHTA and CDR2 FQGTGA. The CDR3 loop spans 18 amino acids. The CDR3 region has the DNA TGTGCCAGCAGCTTAACTAGCGGGGGGGCGGGACGCACAGATACGCAGTATTTT. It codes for CASSLTSGGAGRTDTQYF.

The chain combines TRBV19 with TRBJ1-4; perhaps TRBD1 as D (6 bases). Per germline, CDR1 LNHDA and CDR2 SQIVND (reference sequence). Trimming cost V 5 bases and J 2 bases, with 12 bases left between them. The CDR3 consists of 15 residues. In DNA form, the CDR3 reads TGTGCCAGTAGTGACTCAGGGGCGACTAATGAAAAACTGTTTTTT. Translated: CASSDSGATNEKLFF.

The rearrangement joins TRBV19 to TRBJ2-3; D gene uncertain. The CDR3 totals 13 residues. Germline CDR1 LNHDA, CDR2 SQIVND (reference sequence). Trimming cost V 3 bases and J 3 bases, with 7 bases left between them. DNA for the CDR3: TGTGCCAGTAGTATTTTTCAGACAGATACGCAGTATTTT. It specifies CASSIFQTDTQYF.

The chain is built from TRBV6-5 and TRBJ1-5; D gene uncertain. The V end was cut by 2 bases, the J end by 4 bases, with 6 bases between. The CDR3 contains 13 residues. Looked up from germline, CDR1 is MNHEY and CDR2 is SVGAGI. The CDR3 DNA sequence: TGTGCCAGCAGTTACCGAAGTAATCAGCCCCAGCATTTT. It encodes CASSYRSNQPQHF.

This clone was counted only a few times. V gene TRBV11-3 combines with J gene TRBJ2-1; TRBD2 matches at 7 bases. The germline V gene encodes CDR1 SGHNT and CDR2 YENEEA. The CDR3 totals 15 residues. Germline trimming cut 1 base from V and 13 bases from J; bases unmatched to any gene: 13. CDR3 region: CASSLGGLAGEAQFF. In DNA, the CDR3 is TGTGCCAGCAGCTTAGGCGGTCTGGCGGGAGAGGCCCAGTTCTTC.

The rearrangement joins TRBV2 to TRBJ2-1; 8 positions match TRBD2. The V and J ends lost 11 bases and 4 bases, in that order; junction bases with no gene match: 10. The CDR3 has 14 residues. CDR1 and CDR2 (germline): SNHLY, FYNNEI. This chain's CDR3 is CADIPGLEYNEQFF. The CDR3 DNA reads TGTGCCGACATTCCGGGACTAGAGTACAATGAGCAGTTCTTC.

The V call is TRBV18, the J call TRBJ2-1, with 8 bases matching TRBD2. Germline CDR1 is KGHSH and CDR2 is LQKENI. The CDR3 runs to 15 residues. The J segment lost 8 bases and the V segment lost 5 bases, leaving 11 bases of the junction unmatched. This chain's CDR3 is CASSSGAGVLDEQFF. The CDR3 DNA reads TGTGCCAGCTCATCCGGAGCGGGAGTATTAGATGAGCAGTTCTTC.

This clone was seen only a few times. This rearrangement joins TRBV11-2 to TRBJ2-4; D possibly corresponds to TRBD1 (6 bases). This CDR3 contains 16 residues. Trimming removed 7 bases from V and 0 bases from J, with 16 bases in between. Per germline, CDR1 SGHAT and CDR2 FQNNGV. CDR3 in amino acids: CASTDTQGLAKNIQYF. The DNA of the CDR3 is TGTGCCAGCACCGATACTCAGGGGCTAGCCAAAAACATTCAGTACTTC.

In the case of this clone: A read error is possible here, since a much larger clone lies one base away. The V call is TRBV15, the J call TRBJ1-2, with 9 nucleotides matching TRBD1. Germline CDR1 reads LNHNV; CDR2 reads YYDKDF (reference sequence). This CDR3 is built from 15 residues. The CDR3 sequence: CATGRGEQGARGYTF. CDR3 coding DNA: TGTGCCACCGGCAGAGGCGAACAGGGGGCTCGTGGCTACACCTTC.

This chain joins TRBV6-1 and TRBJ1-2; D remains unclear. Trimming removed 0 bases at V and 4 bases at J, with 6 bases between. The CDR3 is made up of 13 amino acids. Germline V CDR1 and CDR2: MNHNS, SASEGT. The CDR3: CASSEALAYGYTF. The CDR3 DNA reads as TGTGCCAGCAGTGAAGCACTGGCCTATGGCTACACCTTC.

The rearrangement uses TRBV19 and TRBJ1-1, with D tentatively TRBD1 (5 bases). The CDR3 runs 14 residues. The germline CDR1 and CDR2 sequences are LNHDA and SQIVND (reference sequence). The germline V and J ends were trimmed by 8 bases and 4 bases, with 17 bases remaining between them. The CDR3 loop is CASGADRAVTEAFF. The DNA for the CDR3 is TGTGCCAGTGGCGCCGACAGAGCTGTCACTGAAGCTTTCTTT.

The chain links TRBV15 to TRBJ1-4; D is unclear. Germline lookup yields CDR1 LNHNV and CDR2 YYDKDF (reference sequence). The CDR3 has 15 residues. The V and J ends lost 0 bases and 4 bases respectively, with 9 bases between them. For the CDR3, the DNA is TGTGCCACCAGCAGAGATCAGGAGCTTAATGAAAAACTGTTTTTT. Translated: CATSRDQELNEKLFF.

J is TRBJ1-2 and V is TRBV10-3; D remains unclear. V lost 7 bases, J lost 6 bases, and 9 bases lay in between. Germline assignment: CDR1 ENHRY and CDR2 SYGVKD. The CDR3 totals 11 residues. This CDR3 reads CAIKGGDGYTF. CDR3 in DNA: TGTGCCATCAAAGGCGGGGATGGCTACACCTTC.

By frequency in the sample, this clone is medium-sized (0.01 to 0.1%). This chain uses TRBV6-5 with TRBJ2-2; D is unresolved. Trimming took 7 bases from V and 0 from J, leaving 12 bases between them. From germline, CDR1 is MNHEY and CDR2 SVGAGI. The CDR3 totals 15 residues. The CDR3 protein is CASTLSLPNTGELFF. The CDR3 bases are TGTGCCAGCACTCTCTCGCTACCGAACACCGGGGAGCTGTTTTTT.

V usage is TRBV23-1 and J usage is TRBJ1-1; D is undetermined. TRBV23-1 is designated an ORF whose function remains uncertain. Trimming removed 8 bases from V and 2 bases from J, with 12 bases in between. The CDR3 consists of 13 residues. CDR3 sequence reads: CASPNRGNTEAFF. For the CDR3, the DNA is TGCGCCAGCCCGAATCGGGGAAACACTGAAGCTTTCTTT.

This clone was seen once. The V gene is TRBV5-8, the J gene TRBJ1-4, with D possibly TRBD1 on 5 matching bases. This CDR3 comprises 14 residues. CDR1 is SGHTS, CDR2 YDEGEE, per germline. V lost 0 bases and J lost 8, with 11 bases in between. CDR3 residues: CASSLAGGGEKLFF. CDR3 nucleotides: TGTGCCAGCAGCTTGGCCGGGGGTGGCGAAAAACTGTTTTTT.

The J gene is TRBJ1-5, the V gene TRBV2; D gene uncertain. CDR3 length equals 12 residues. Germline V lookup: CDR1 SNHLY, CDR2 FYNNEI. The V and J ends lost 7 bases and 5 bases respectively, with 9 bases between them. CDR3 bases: TGTGCCAGCAATCGGGGAGATCAGCCCCAGCATTTT. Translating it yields CASNRGDQPQHF.